This T cell receptor (beta chain) is from a study of blood T cells in healthy people across ages. The CDR3 has 14 amino acids. Trimming took 6 bases from V and 3 from J; bases not matched to a gene: 8. Germline assignment: CDR1 MNHEY and CDR2 SVGAGI. Next came a second PCR, run for about 7 to 12 cycles, which used a sample-barcoded 5' primer along with a J-beta primer mix. Via MiXCR, TCRdb re-called the 5' RACE reads, giving one row per CDR3 protein. The sample records almost 300,000 distinct CDR3 sequences, roughly 26% being singletons. This rearrangement joins TRBV6-5 to TRBJ2-7; 7 nucleotides align to TRBD1. The receptor was isolated from a woman in her 70s in good health. The sequenced sample was blood. CDR3 bases: TGTGCCAGCAGCCAGGGACAGACCGACTACGAGCAGTACTTC. Encoded protein: CASSQGQTDYEQYF.